The present T cell receptor (beta chain) was sequenced within a study of shared clonotypes between healthy human individuals. The study's findings and limits: Clonotype sharing levels among donors were expected to vary with sequencing depth. Non-shared clonotypes showed lower generation probabilities than clonotypes common to all four donors.

The CDR3 consists of 16 residues. The junction had 5 bases not matched to a gene; V was cut back by 4 bases and J by 0 bases. Germline assignment: CDR1 LGHNA and CDR2 YNFKEQ. Concerning this clone: The antigen is not known.

Measured with immunoSEQ multiplex PCR; TCRdb has only the in-frame clones, and not every one. Of hundreds of thousands of clones in the sample, 72% were seen once. The investigators split CD4+ cells into a CD45RA+ naive subset and a CD45RA-negative memory subset. The chain links TRBV4-2 to TRBJ1-1; 10 bases align to TRBD1. This clonotype originated in a woman aged 30 to 39 in good health. The sample was memory CD4+ T cells sorted from blood. Subset defined: CD45RA-negative fraction. Here the CDR3 DNA reads TGTGCCAGCAGCCCCCTGGGACAGGGGATGAACACTGAAGCTTTCTTT. As protein: CASSPLGQGMNTEAFF.